The rows below give T cell receptor beta chains drawn from one sample of a study of cytomegalovirus exposure and HLA in healthy donors. Using immunoSEQ multiplex PCR, the repertoire was profiled, and TCRdb retains in-frame clones only, with some absent. The sample records 40,000 to 45,000 clones, 51% being singletons. Sequences were obtained from PBMCs. All receptors come from a man aged 60-69 years in good health and CMV-seronegative. The conserved cysteine and the conserved F or W are not part of the CDR3 here.

v_call cdr3_aa
TRBV7-9 ASSSRVAASYEQY
TRBV7-6 ASSPGGAHTEAF
TRBV6-5 ASSYSAGADNQPQH
TRBV6-1 ASRGYNEQF
TRBV11-2 ASSHQISYNEQF
TRBV7-2 ASSSSGVVEPQH
TRBV7-2 ASSLRTAGTNTEAF
TRBV10-3 AISSGTSGRGIGETQY
TRBV18 ASSPDMNTEAF
TRBV6-5 ATNREFGYGYT